A selection of T cell receptor beta chains follows, all from one sample in a study of T cells in Graves' hyperthyroidism and ophthalmopathy. Each CDR3 protein gets one entry after TCRdb re-called the multiplex PCR reads with MiXCR. The repertoire holds about 400,000 distinct CDR3 sequences, with 13% as singletons. Sample: blood. These receptors all come from a woman under 30 with Graves' hyperthyroidism. Each CDR3 is given with its conserved first and last residue. A D gene is named only where the DNA matches it firmly. Clone size is stated in some rows and not others, as once, few, many or a class when expanded.

v_call	d_call	j_call	clone_size	cdr3_aa	cdr3_nt
TRBV24-1	TRBD1	TRBJ1-5	many	CATSDARQGYQPQHF	TGTGCCACCAGTGACGCTCGACAGGGCTATCAGCCCCAGCATTTT
TRBV5-1	.	TRBJ2-2	few	CASSSSGTENTGELFF	TGCGCCAGCAGCTCATCCGGGACTGAGAACACCGGGGAGCTGTTTTTT
TRBV3-1	TRBD2	TRBJ2-5	many	CASSPRLAGGLETQYF	TGTGCCAGCAGCCCCCGACTAGCGGGGGGCCTAGAGACCCAGTACTTC
TRBV5-1	TRBD2	TRBJ2-1	few	CASSLGTSHSYNEQFF	TGCGCCAGCAGCTTGGGGACTAGCCACTCCTACAATGAGCAGTTCTTC
TRBV20-1	.	TRBJ1-4	.	CSAPRPGDLLRKLFF	TGCAGTGCTCCACGTCCAGGGGATTTGTTGAGGAAACTGTTTTTT
TRBV19	TRBD1	TRBJ1-1	many	CASYRGADNTEAFF	TGTGCCAGCTACAGGGGGGCGGACAACACTGAAGCTTTCTTT
TRBV4-1	TRBD1	TRBJ2-3	many	CASSHIQGATDTQYF	TGCGCCAGCAGCCATATCCAGGGGGCGACAGATACGCAGTATTTT
TRBV5-1	TRBD2	TRBJ2-3	many	CASSLSLAGDGTQYF	TGCGCCAGCAGCTTGTCACTAGCGGGAGACGGTACGCAGTATTTT
TRBV12-3/TRBV12-4	TRBD1	TRBJ1-1	.	CASSSSVWDRVDEAFF	TGTGCCAGCAGTTCCTCCGTGTGGGACAGGGTGGATGAAGCTTTCTTT
TRBV28	.	TRBJ2-1	.	CASSFRQGRHEQFF	TGTGCCAGCAGTTTTCGGCAGGGGAGGCATGAGCAGTTCTTC
TRBV28	.	TRBJ1-3	many	CASGGASKASGNTIYF	TGTGCCAGCGGGGGCGCCTCTAAGGCCTCTGGAAACACCATATATTTT
TRBV12-3/TRBV12-4	TRBD1	TRBJ1-2	many	CASSLKRGTAPNYGYTF	TGTGCCAGCAGTTTAAAAAGGGGGACAGCCCCTAACTATGGCTACACCTTC
TRBV7-2	TRBD2	TRBJ2-5	once	CASSSQIAGGQETQYF	TGTGCCAGCAGCTCCCAGATAGCGGGGGGGCAAGAGACCCAGTACTTC
TRBV12-3/TRBV12-4	.	TRBJ2-7	many	CASTPPAGSYYEQYF	TGTGCCAGCACCCCCCCAGCCGGGTCGTACTACGAGCAGTACTTC
TRBV5-5	.	TRBJ2-2	.	CVSSPRTGELFF	TGTGTCAGCAGCCCTCGGACCGGGGAGCTGTTTTTT
TRBV4-2	TRBD1	TRBJ2-7	few	CASSPDRGRHEQYF	TGTGCCAGCAGCCCCGACAGGGGTAGGCACGAGCAGTACTTC
TRBV19	TRBD1	TRBJ1-5	.	CASSIYPGQYNQPQHF	TGTGCCAGTAGTATATATCCGGGACAGTACAATCAGCCCCAGCATTTT
TRBV27	.	TRBJ2-4	.	CASSLWGLRRGIAKNIQYF	TGTGCCAGCAGTTTATGGGGACTCAGGAGGGGAATAGCCAAAAACATTCAGTACTTC
TRBV12-3/TRBV12-4	TRBD2	TRBJ2-1	many	CASSFGGRKNEQFF	TGTGCCAGCAGTTTTGGCGGGAGGAAAAATGAGCAGTTCTTC
TRBV3-1	TRBD1	TRBJ2-5	many	CASSQQGGTGGFFPYF	TGTGCCAGCAGCCAACAAGGTGGGACAGGGGGCTTTTTCCCGTACTTC
TRBV7-9	.	TRBJ2-3	many	CASSFGDIYTDTQYF	TGTGCCAGCAGCTTTGGGGACATCTACACAGATACGCAGTATTTT
TRBV20-1	TRBD1	TRBJ1-4	many	CSARGNSPGTGGFATNEKLFF	TGCAGTGCTAGAGGAAATTCCCCCGGGACAGGGGGCTTTGCAACTAATGAAAAACTGTTTTTT
TRBV19	.	TRBJ1-1	many	CASSPGQRNTEAFF	TGTGCCAGCAGCCCCGGACAGAGGAACACTGAAGCTTTCTTT
TRBV19	.	TRBJ2-1	.	CASTKMGGPNYNEQFF	TGTGCCAGTACCAAGATGGGGGGACCTAACTACAATGAGCAGTTCTTC
TRBV9	.	TRBJ2-2	many	CASSPLGPLPANTGELFF	TGTGCCAGCAGCCCTCTTGGGCCCTTACCCGCGAACACCGGGGAGCTGTTTTTT
TRBV12-3/TRBV12-4	.	TRBJ1-5	many	CASRPRESNQPQHF	TGTGCCAGCAGGCCGAGGGAAAGCAATCAGCCCCAGCATTTT
TRBV18	.	TRBJ2-5	few	CASSPRERETQYF	TGTGCCAGCTCACCACGTGAACGTGAGACCCAGTACTTC
TRBV20-1	TRBD1	TRBJ2-5	many	CSARPQGALKETQYF	TGCAGTGCTAGACCCCAGGGGGCCTTAAAAGAGACCCAGTACTTC
TRBV6-2/TRBV6-3	TRBD1	TRBJ2-2	many	CASSFPGQVNTGELFF	TGTGCCAGCAGTTTCCCGGGACAGGTGAACACCGGGGAGCTGTTTTTT
TRBV2	.	TRBJ2-7	many	CASTPASGTHYYEQYF	TGTGCCAGCACCCCCGCCTCGGGGACACACTACTACGAGCAGTACTTC
TRBV7-8	TRBD1	TRBJ2-5	many	CASSFLPQGRETQYF	TGTGCCAGCAGCTTCCTACCACAGGGGCGGGAGACCCAGTACTTC
TRBV12-3/TRBV12-4	TRBD1	TRBJ2-7	many	CASSVIPGQGPRGEQYF	TGTGCCAGCAGTGTTATACCGGGACAGGGGCCTCGCGGGGAGCAGTACTTC
TRBV12-3/TRBV12-4	.	TRBJ1-4	many	CASRPARGNEKLFF	TGTGCCAGCAGGCCTGCGAGGGGTAATGAAAAACTGTTTTTT
TRBV28	TRBD1	TRBJ2-7	many	CASSSTGGPRYEQYF	TGTGCCAGCAGTTCCACAGGGGGCCCCAGGTACGAGCAGTACTTC
TRBV2	TRBD2	TRBJ2-5	many	CASSHPREGPETQYF	TGTGCCAGCAGTCATCCCCGGGAGGGGCCAGAGACCCAGTACTTC
TRBV2	.	TRBJ1-1	.	CASSEEPGAFF	TGTGCCAGCAGCGAAGAACCGGGGGCTTTCTTT
TRBV11-3	TRBD1	TRBJ2-2	many	CASSSLDRPGELFF	TGTGCCAGCAGCTCTCTGGACAGGCCGGGGGAGCTGTTTTTT
TRBV6-1	TRBD1	TRBJ1-1	many	CASSGDRAAFF	TGTGCCAGCAGTGGGGACAGAGCAGCTTTCTTT
TRBV28	.	TRBJ1-1	many	CASKAFSEAFF	TGTGCCAGCAAGGCGTTCTCTGAAGCTTTCTTT
TRBV20-1	.	TRBJ1-1	many	CSVWQPWGTEAFF	TGCAGTGTCTGGCAGCCCTGGGGCACTGAAGCTTTCTTT
TRBV18	.	TRBJ1-1	many	CASFQGELNTEAFF	TGTGCCAGCTTCCAAGGGGAGTTGAACACTGAAGCTTTCTTT
TRBV28	.	TRBJ1-5	many	CASSSIRAQHRTQHF	TGTGCCAGCAGTTCGATTCGGGCACAACATCGGACCCAGCATTTT
TRBV2	.	TRBJ2-5	many	CASSLGFQETQYF	TGTGCCAGCAGCTTGGGCTTCCAAGAGACCCAGTACTTC
TRBV6-1	TRBD2	TRBJ2-1	many	CASSGLAGAYNEQFF	TGTGCCAGCAGTGGACTAGCGGGAGCCTACAATGAGCAGTTCTTC
TRBV13	TRBD2	TRBJ2-5	many	CASSRTSETQYF	TGTGCCAGCAGCCGGACTAGTGAGACCCAGTACTTC